Below, 32 T cell receptor beta chains from the same sample are listed, as sequenced in a study of blood T cell repertoires in COVID-19. Assay used: immunoSEQ multiplex PCR; TCRdb lists only in-frame clones, some missing. The table includes hundreds of thousands of clones, approximately 79% detected once. Source material: peripheral blood. The source of these receptors is an elderly woman with active or convalescent COVID-19.

This sequence joins TRBV18 and TRBJ2-2; 8 nucleotides match TRBD1. The length of the CDR3 is 17 residues. Germline V gene sequence: CDR1 KGHSH, CDR2 LQKENI. The J segment lost 1 base and the V segment lost 3 bases, leaving 7 bases of the junction unmatched. The CDR3 region is CASSPTRTGMNTGELFF. CDR3 coding DNA: TGTGCCAGCTCACCTACCCGGACAGGGATGAACACCGGGGAGCTGTTTTTT.

V and J are TRBV5-4 and TRBJ2-1; D perhaps matches TRBD1 (6 bases). V was trimmed by 0 bases and J by 0 bases, leaving 10 bases between them. Per the germline V gene, CDR1 is SGHNT and CDR2 is YYREEE (reference sequence). The CDR3 is made up of 16 amino acids. The CDR3, as DNA: TGTGCCAGCAGCTTGGCGGGACAAATCTCCTACAATGAGCAGTTCTTC. This sequence encodes CASSLAGQISYNEQFF.

This clone has a single count. The rearrangement links TRBV9 to TRBJ2-3, with 9 bases matching TRBD2. Looked up from germline, CDR1 is SGDLS and CDR2 is YYNGEE. V lost 4 bases to trimming and J lost 0 bases; unmatched junction nucleotides: 6. The CDR3 sequence is 16 residues long. The DNA of the CDR3 is TGTGCCAGCAGCCCGCGGGGGGGGCTAAGCACAGATACGCAGTATTTT. Its protein is CASSPRGGLSTDTQYF.

This chain joins TRBV27 and TRBJ2-7; 7 bases are shared with TRBD2. Unmatched junction bases numbered 20, after V lost 5 bases and J lost 4 bases. The CDR3 loop spans 18 amino acids. Germline V gene data show CDR1 as MNHEY and CDR2 as SMNVEV (reference sequence). CDR3 sequence (DNA): TGTGCCAGCAGTCCCCCCTATGGGGGAGGGCCGGTAGGGTACGAGCAGTACTTC. Translating it yields CASSPPYGGGPVGYEQYF.

A few counts support this clone. CDR3 sequence: CASSLGEAGTGDSPLHF. As DNA, the CDR3 is TGTGCCAGCAGCTTAGGTGAAGCTGGGACAGGGGATTCACCCCTCCACTTT. The chain couples TRBV7-9 to TRBJ1-6; 10 bases agree with TRBD1. The junction had 8 bases not matched to a gene; V was cut back by 1 base and J by 8 bases. Germline assignment: CDR1 SEHNR and CDR2 FQNEAQ (reference sequence). The CDR3 sequence is 17 residues long.

There are a few counts of this clone. The genes are TRBV20-1 and TRBJ1-5, with a possible D match to TRBD1 (5 bases). V gave up 3 bases and J gave up 4 bases, with 13 bases separating them. Germline V CDR1 and CDR2: DFQATT, SNEGSKA (reference sequence). This CDR3 has 14 residues. CDR3 amino acids: CSASLGPINQPQHF. The CDR3 DNA reads TGCAGTGCTAGTTTGGGGCCGATAAATCAGCCCCAGCATTTT.

The V gene is TRBV25-1, the J gene TRBJ2-5, with D possibly being TRBD1 (5 bases). V was pared by 7 bases and J by 5 bases, with 14 bases between. Germline loops: CDR1 MGHDK, CDR2 SYGVNS. The CDR3 extends over 13 amino acids. CDR3 DNA sequence: TGTGCCAGCACGGTGTCTGGGGCGGAGACCCAGTACTTC. Translated: CASTVSGAETQYF.

The V call is TRBV28, the J call TRBJ1-5; 10 positions match TRBD1. The V gene end was trimmed by 3 bases and the J gene end by 4 bases; junction bases not matched to a gene: 6. Looked up from germline, CDR1 is MDHEN and CDR2 is SYDVKM. There are 16 residues in the CDR3. CDR3 sequence: CASSLQTGGENQPQHF. The CDR3 bases are TGTGCCAGCAGTTTGCAGACAGGGGGCGAGAATCAGCCCCAGCATTTT.

As concerns this clone: This CDR3 is also generated by other DNA sequences in the sample. The chain links TRBV30 to TRBJ1-5, with D hard to call. The CDR3 sequence is 13 residues long. Germline CDR1 and CDR2: GTSNPN and SVGIG (reference sequence). Deletions cut 2 bases from V and 0 bases from J, with 5 bases between. CDR3 protein: CAWSRGSNQPQHF. For the CDR3, the DNA is TGTGCCTGGAGTCGAGGTAGCAATCAGCCCCAGCATTTT.

The V and J genes are TRBV5-1 and TRBJ2-5; possible D gene TRBD1, 7 bases. The germline V gene encodes CDR1 SGHRS and CDR2 YFSETQ. Trimming left V 3 bases short and J 5 bases short, with 14 bases between. The CDR3 consists of 14 residues. The CDR3 region is CASSSRGERETQYF. The CDR3 nucleotides are TGCGCCAGCAGCTCCAGGGGGGAGAGGGAGACCCAGTACTTC.

This clone was picked up a small number of times. J is TRBJ1-2 and V is TRBV5-6, with D possibly being TRBD1 (5 bases). There are 14 residues in the CDR3. CDR1 is SGHDT, CDR2 YYEEEE, per germline. The germline V and J ends were trimmed by 0 bases and 2 bases, with 8 bases remaining between them. The CDR3 nucleotides read TGTGCCAGCAGCTTGGTCCAGGGAAACTATGGCTACACCTTC. Translating gives CASSLVQGNYGYTF.

This rearrangement joins TRBV5-4 to TRBJ2-7; 12 bases fit TRBD2. Germline CDR1 reads SGHNT; CDR2 reads YYREEE (reference sequence). V lost 4 bases to trimming and J lost 0 bases; unmatched junction nucleotides: 2. The CDR3 spans 15 residues. In nucleotides, the CDR3 is TGTGCCAGCAGCCAGACTAGCGGGAGCTCCTACGAGCAGTACTTC. It translates to CASSQTSGSSYEQYF.

The chain joins TRBV11-2 to TRBJ2-7, with 14 nucleotides matching TRBD2. This CDR3 is 17 amino acids long. The V gene end was trimmed by 1 base and the J gene end by 6 bases; junction bases not matched to a gene: 8. Germline V gene lookup returns CDR1 SGHAT and CDR2 FQNNGV. The CDR3 spells CASSLGYGTSGGGEQYF. As DNA, the CDR3 is TGTGCCAGCAGCTTAGGTTACGGGACTAGCGGGGGAGGCGAGCAGTACTTC.

The chain has TRBV28 and TRBJ2-5, with 8 nucleotides matching TRBD1. Germline V gene lookup returns CDR1 MDHEN and CDR2 SYDVKM. The CDR3 contains 16 residues. Germline trimming cut 2 bases from V and 5 bases from J; bases unmatched to any gene: 10. CDR3 sequence: CASSLPTGGFSETQYF. CDR3 in DNA: TGTGCCAGCAGTTTACCAACAGGGGGGTTCTCGGAGACCCAGTACTTC.

The V and J genes are TRBV4-1 and TRBJ1-5; TRBD1 aligns across 8 bases. The germline gives CDR1 MGHRA, CDR2 YSYEKL. The CDR3 is 14 amino acids. V lost 1 base, J lost 6 bases, and 2 bases stayed unmatched. For the CDR3, the DNA is TGCGCCAGCAGCCAAGGACAGGGGAGTCAGCCCCAGCATTTT. It encodes CASSQGQGSQPQHF.

V usage is TRBV28 and J usage is TRBJ1-5; tentative D call: TRBD1 (5 bases). Trimming stripped 2 bases from V and 2 bases from J, with 16 bases between. Germline CDR1 MDHEN, CDR2 SYDVKM. The CDR3 spans 17 residues. The CDR3 sequence is CASSLRLGGMGNQPQHF. The CDR3 bases are TGTGCCAGCAGTTTAAGACTGGGGGGTATGGGCAATCAGCCCCAGCATTTT.

This clone appeared many times. The J gene is TRBJ2-5, the V gene TRBV18, with TRBD1 identical over 9 bases. This CDR3 region has 16 residues. Germline CDR1 is KGHSH and CDR2 is LQKENI. Losses at the gene ends were 3 bases for V and 5 bases for J; bases not matched to a gene: 10. The CDR3 DNA sequence: TGTGCCAGCTCACCGTTACAGGGGGCTATGTTCGAGACCCAGTACTTC. Protein product: CASSPLQGAMFETQYF.

This clone was recorded only once. The chain employs TRBV28 and TRBJ2-7, with 9 nucleotides matching TRBD2. The germline V gene encodes CDR1 MDHEN and CDR2 SYDVKM. The CDR3 has 15 amino acids. Unmatched junction bases numbered 9, after V lost 6 bases and J lost 3 bases. The CDR3 loop is CASSPISGGFYEQYF. CDR3 sequence (DNA): TGTGCCAGCAGCCCGATTAGCGGGGGATTCTACGAGCAGTACTTC.

V and J are TRBV28 and TRBJ1-2; maybe TRBD1 (5 bases). Germline V gene lookup returns CDR1 MDHEN and CDR2 SYDVKM. This CDR3 region has 14 residues. Trimming cost V 5 bases and J 2 bases, with 12 bases left between them. CDR3 sequence (DNA): TGTGCCAGCAGTCCCTCTTGGGGCAACTATGGCTACACCTTC. This gives the protein CASSPSWGNYGYTF.

The CDR3 here is CASSLRQFSGEQYF. In nucleotides, the CDR3 is TGTGCCAGCAGCTTACGACAGTTCTCCGGCGAGCAGTACTTC. This chain joins TRBV11-2 and TRBJ2-7; maybe TRBD1 (5 bases). The ends were cut back, 2 bases at V and 6 bases at J, with 14 bases in the middle. The CDR3 has 14 amino acids. Germline CDR1 reads SGHAT; CDR2 reads FQNNGV.

The chain links TRBV5-5 to TRBJ2-1; D not resolved. Trimming pared 0 bases from V and 5 bases from J, leaving 15 bases between. There are 16 residues in the CDR3. CDR1 is SGHKS and CDR2 is YYEKEE in the germline V gene (reference sequence). This CDR3 reads CASSLELNRFNNEQFF. Written as DNA, the CDR3 is TGTGCCAGCAGCTTGGAGCTAAACAGATTCAACAATGAGCAGTTCTTC.

This chain links TRBV12-3 or TRBV12-4 with TRBJ1-1; D gene unclear. V lost 4 bases and J lost 3, with 9 bases in between. The CDR3 loop spans 13 amino acids. The CDR3 nucleotides are TGTGCCAGCAGTTACCTCGGGGACACTGAAGCTTTCTTT. It specifies CASSYLGDTEAFF.

The CDR3 nucleotides are TGTGCCACAAGAGGATCCCCAGATACGCAGTATTTT. Encoded protein: CATRGSPDTQYF. The rearrangement joins TRBV28 to TRBJ2-3, with D uncertain. Per germline, CDR1 MDHEN and CDR2 SYDVKM. This CDR3 spans 12 amino acids. The ends were cut back, 10 bases at V and 4 bases at J, with 12 bases in the middle.

The V call is TRBV7-9, the J call TRBJ1-2; TRBD1 matches at 9 bases. The ends lost 1 base at V and 6 bases at J; junction bases unmatched: 3. This CDR3 is built from 14 residues. Looked up from germline, CDR1 is SEHNR and CDR2 is FQNEAQ (reference sequence). This chain's CDR3 is CASSLVGTGHGYTF. CDR3 coding DNA: TGTGCCAGCAGCTTAGTAGGGACAGGGCATGGCTACACCTTC.

This rearrangement joins TRBV5-1 to TRBJ2-3; 7 bases are shared with TRBD2. After removal of 4 bases from V and 4 bases from J, the junction contained 9 bases not matched to a gene. The V gene's germline CDR1 is SGHRS and CDR2 YFSETQ. The CDR3 extends over 15 amino acids. The CDR3 spells CASSPRGSRPDTQYF. The CDR3 DNA is TGCGCCAGCAGCCCTCGCGGGAGTAGACCAGATACGCAGTATTTT. The variable domain in full, with the rest retrieved from reference TRBV5-1 and TRBJ2-3, is KAGVTQTPRYLIKTRGQQVTLSCSPISGHRSVSWYQQTPGQGLQFLFEYFSETQRNKGNFPGRFSGRQFSNSRSEMNVSTLELGDSALYLCASSPRGSRPDTQYFGPGTRLTVL.

This clone was counted only a few times. The chain couples TRBV5-6 to TRBJ1-2; no definite D call. Germline V gives CDR1 SGHDT, CDR2 YYEEEE. This CDR3 is 19 amino acids long. The V end lost 3 bases, the J end lost 2 bases, and 26 bases lay between the germline ends. CDR3 in amino acids: CASSSQTSKTALPNYGYTF. CDR3 DNA: TGTGCCAGCAGCTCCCAAACTTCAAAAACAGCCCTACCCAACTATGGCTACACCTTC.

This chain uses TRBV11-3 with TRBJ2-7; a weak D match, TRBD1 (6 bases). This CDR3 is 15 amino acids long. Germline V gives CDR1 SGHNT, CDR2 YENEEA. With 3 bases removed from V and 1 base from J, the gap between germline ends came to 13 bases. The CDR3 loop reads CASSLSSGTSYEQYF. In DNA form, the CDR3 reads TGTGCCAGCAGCTTGTCATCCGGGACATCCTACGAGCAGTACTTC.

The chain carries TRBV20-1 and TRBJ2-7, with 7 nucleotides matching TRBD1. This CDR3 region has 17 residues. Trimming at V came to 3 bases and at J to 0 bases, leaving 14 bases not matched to a gene. Germline CDR1 and CDR2: DFQATT and SNEGSKA (reference sequence). The CDR3 DNA is TGCAGTGCTAGTAGTGAACTGAACCGGGACAGCTCCTACGAGCAGTACTTC. Protein sequence: CSASSELNRDSSYEQYF.

The chain couples TRBV27 to TRBJ1-3; no clear D gene. Trimming took 8 bases from V and 1 from J, leaving 9 bases between them. CDR3 length: 13 residues. Germline loops: CDR1 MNHEY, CDR2 SMNVEV (reference sequence). DNA for the CDR3: TGTGCCAGCGGGTCGGGATCTGGAAACACCATATATTTT. Translated: CASGSGSGNTIYF.

The V call is TRBV30, the J call TRBJ1-1; weak D call: TRBD1 (5 bases). Trimming stripped 2 bases from V and 8 bases from J, with 9 bases between. This CDR3 spans 11 amino acids. The germline CDR1 and CDR2 sequences are GTSNPN and SVGIG (reference sequence). The CDR3, as DNA: TGTGCCTGGAGTATCGGGGGGGAAGCTTTCTTT. The encoded protein is CAWSIGGEAFF.

J is TRBJ1-5 and V is TRBV3-1 (or the pseudogene TRBV3-2); D remains unclear. The V and J ends lost 0 bases and 3 bases respectively, with 9 bases between them. CDR3 length: 15 residues. Germline V CDR1 and CDR2: LGHDT, YNNKEL (reference sequence). This CDR3 reads CASSQDNILNQPQHF. The CDR3 DNA is TGTGCCAGCAGCCAAGATAACATCCTCAATCAGCCCCAGCATTTT.

The chain links TRBV27 to TRBJ1-6, with D perhaps TRBD1 (6 bases). The CDR3 sequence is 13 residues long. V lost 6 bases, J lost 9 bases, and 12 bases lay in between. CDR1 and CDR2 (germline): MNHEY, SMNVEV (reference sequence). CDR3 protein: CASRRQVGSPLHF. CDR3 DNA sequence: TGTGCCAGCAGACGACAGGTCGGTTCACCCCTCCACTTT.